This is a list of T cell receptor beta chains from one sample in a study of CD8 T cells in ankylosing spondylitis. TCRdb fed the 5' RACE reads into MiXCR, producing one record per CDR3 protein. The data show about 800,000 distinct CDR3 sequences, over 9.5% seen once. Material for sequencing was blood, either unsorted or a sorted T cell fraction (not recorded which). The receptors derive from a male donor with ankylosing spondylitis. CDR3s include the opening cysteine and the closing phenylalanine or tryptophan. A D gene is named only where the DNA matches it firmly. The listing skips clone size in some rows; elsewhere it reads once, few, many or a size class.

D: .
size: few
J: TRBJ2-3
V: TRBV7-2
CDR3: CASSPGLLAFGTQYF
DNA: TGTGCCAGCAGTCCGGGCTTATTAGCCTTCGGTACGCAGTATTTT

D: TRBD2
size: .
J: TRBJ2-1
V: TRBV20-1
CDR3: CSAGAGPWDEQFF
DNA: TGCAGTGCGGGAGCGGGGCCCTGGGATGAGCAGTTCTTC

D: .
size: .
J: TRBJ1-5
V: TRBV15
CDR3: CATSNGDQPQHF
DNA: TGTGCCACCAGCAACGGTGATCAGCCCCAGCATTTT

D: .
size: .
J: TRBJ1-1
V: TRBV3-1
CDR3: CASSQEGTRHLNTEAFF
DNA: TGTGCCAGCAGCCAAGAAGGAACCCGACACTTGAACACTGAAGCTTTCTTT

D: TRBD2
size: .
J: TRBJ2-2
V: TRBV24-1
CDR3: CATSDRGGARTGELFF
DNA: TGTGCCACCAGTGACCGCGGGGGGGCGAGGACCGGGGAGCTGTTTTTT

D: .
size: .
J: TRBJ1-1
V: TRBV15
CDR3: CATSRDALRNTEAFF
DNA: TGTGCCACCAGCAGAGATGCCCTGAGGAACACTGAAGCTTTCTTT

D: .
size: .
J: TRBJ2-3
V: TRBV7-9
CDR3: CATRRGSSTDTQYF
DNA: TGTGCCACTCGCCGGGGCTCGAGCACAGATACGCAGTATTTT

D: .
size: .
J: TRBJ2-1
V: TRBV6-5
CDR3: CASSYGSADYNEQFF
DNA: TGTGCCAGCAGTTACGGTAGCGCCGACTACAATGAGCAGTTCTTC

D: .
size: .
J: TRBJ1-2
V: TRBV28
CDR3: CASSRAHLEYGYTF
DNA: TGTGCCAGCAGTAGGGCTCACCTGGAATATGGCTACACCTTC

D: .
size: few
J: TRBJ1-1
V: TRBV11-1
CDR3: CASSSYRDREAFF
DNA: TGTGCCAGCAGCTCGTACAGGGACCGAGAAGCTTTCTTT

D: .
size: many
J: TRBJ2-3
V: TRBV29-1
CDR3: CSVGIRFGTDTQYF
DNA: TGCAGCGTTGGTATTCGTTTTGGCACAGATACGCAGTATTTT

D: .
size: few
J: TRBJ2-3
V: TRBV7-6
CDR3: CASRKIQGQDTQYF
DNA: TGTGCCAGCAGGAAGATACAGGGACAAGATACGCAGTATTTT

D: .
size: .
J: TRBJ2-7
V: TRBV7-2
CDR3: CASSPPRNYDKQYF
DNA: TGTGCCAGCAGCCCCCCGAGGAATTACGATAAGCAGTACTTC

D: TRBD1
size: .
J: TRBJ2-3
V: TRBV6-2/TRBV6-3
CDR3: CASSDRQGPADTQYF
DNA: TGTGCCAGCAGTGATAGACAGGGTCCAGCAGATACGCAGTATTTT

D: .
size: .
J: TRBJ2-4
V: TRBV3-1
CDR3: CASSQMTLNIQYF
DNA: TGTGCCAGCAGCCAAATGACCCTAAACATTCAGTACTTC

D: .
size: many
J: TRBJ1-5
V: TRBV10-3
CDR3: CAISETGGSQPQHF
DNA: TGTGCCATCAGTGAGACAGGAGGGAGTCAGCCCCAGCATTTT

D: .
size: .
J: TRBJ2-3
V: TRBV20-1
CDR3: CSARDNGFIADTDTQYF
DNA: TGCAGTGCTAGAGATAATGGGTTTATAGCAGACACAGATACGCAGTATTTT

D: .
size: few
J: TRBJ1-2
V: TRBV9
CDR3: CASSPQQGVYGYTF
DNA: TGTGCCAGCAGCCCCCAACAGGGAGTCTATGGCTACACCTTC